This T cell receptor (beta chain) was recorded in a study of blood T cell repertoires in COVID-19. Data came from immunoSEQ multiplex PCR; TCRdb stores just in-frame clones and leaves some out. The sample records 88,000 or so clones, around 79% being singletons. The sequence was collected from a human donor in a cohort sampled during active COVID-19. Specimen: peripheral blood.

CDR3: CASSPWLADQETQYF. The CDR3 bases are TGTGCCAGCTCACCATGGCTAGCGGACCAAGAGACCCAGTACTTC. This chain links TRBV18 with TRBJ2-5, with TRBD2 matching over 7 bases. The CDR3 sequence is 15 residues long. Unmatched junction bases numbered 3, after V lost 2 bases and J lost 0 bases. Germline CDR1 and CDR2: KGHSH and LQKENI.